Below are 2 T cell receptor beta chains sequenced from a single sample in a study of blood T cell repertoires in COVID-19. The protocol was immunoSEQ multiplex PCR, while the TCRdb copy is restricted to in-frame clones and leaves out a portion. The table lists 200,000 to 250,000 clones, more than 70% of them singletons, with around 13% in the top ten. Material for sequencing was peripheral blood. All receptors come from a human donor in a cohort sampled during active COVID-19.

This clone was picked up one time. The genes are TRBV5-1 and TRBJ2-7, with D possibly TRBD2 on 6 matching bases. The CDR3 consists of 15 residues. CDR1 SGHRS and CDR2 YFSETQ come from the germline V gene. The germline V and J ends were trimmed by 1 base and 5 bases, with 16 bases remaining between them. The CDR3 sequence is CASSLSGGPGDEQYF. As DNA, the CDR3 is TGCGCCAGCAGCTTGAGCGGAGGGCCGGGGGACGAGCAGTACTTC.

V gene TRBV7-2 combines with J gene TRBJ2-1; D is uncertain. CDR3 size: 15 residues. V lost 1 base, J lost 0 bases, and 7 bases lay in between. Germline CDR1 is SGHTA and CDR2 is FQGNSA. CDR3 nucleotides: TGTGCCAGCAGCTTAGAACTGAGCTCCTACAATGAGCAGTTCTTC. Amino acid sequence: CASSLELSSYNEQFF.